This T cell receptor (beta chain) was found in a study of shared clonotypes between healthy human individuals. In the naive CD8 group, cells lacked CD45RO and were positively selected for CCR7, so terminally differentiated effector memory CD45RA+ cells were left out. The study, taken as a whole, reports: The small donor group covered limited genetic and exposure diversity. Clonotype sharing among donors was thought likely to change with sequencing depth. Across a handful of donors, naive CD4 shared around 5.4%, naive CD8 more than 3%, memory CD4 about 2.4%, memory CD8 0.4% to 0.5%.

The test was conducted at deep level. TCRdb's copy holds only in-frame clones and misses some; the assay was immunoSEQ multiplex PCR. Among millions of clones, 85% to 95% were seen once, and the ten largest hold more than 1.5%. In germline, CDR1 is MNHNY, CDR2 SVGAGI (reference sequence). The CDR3 has 13 residues. V was trimmed by 6 bases and J by 3 bases, leaving 9 bases between them. With respect to this clone: What it binds is unknown.

The origin of this receptor is a man between 18 and 35 years old in good health. Some clones in this sample may be carry-over from other donors' samples. The chain links TRBV6-6 to TRBJ2-1; a weak D match, TRBD1 (5 bases). Specimen: naive CD8+ T cells from PBMCs. The CDR3 spells CASSQGNYNEQFF. The CDR3 DNA is TGTGCCAGCAGCCAGGGTAACTACAATGAGCAGTTCTTC.